These 19 T cell receptor beta chains originate from one sample sequenced in a study of T cell responses to AZD1222 COVID-19 vaccine. Repertoires were generated with immunoSEQ multiplex PCR, while TCRdb's copy carries only in-frame clones and drops some. The sample comprises 80,000 or so clones, 75% to 95% of which are singletons, and 3.5% to 5% rests with the top ten. The material sequenced was peripheral blood, taken on day 0 of MenACWY control vaccination. Source of these receptors: an adult in good health.

The chain employs TRBV9 and TRBJ2-5, with 14 bases matching TRBD2. CDR1 and CDR2 from the germline V gene are SGDLS and YYNGEE. CDR3 length equals 19 residues. V trimming: 0 bases; J trimming: 4 bases; junction bases outside the gene matches: 11. The CDR3 is CASSVVDRGLAGAGETQYF. The CDR3 DNA is TGTGCCAGCAGCGTAGTCGATCGGGGACTAGCGGGAGCAGGAGAGACCCAGTACTTC.

This rearrangement joins TRBV2 to TRBJ1-1; D ambiguous. The CDR3 extends over 11 amino acids. With 8 bases removed from V and 3 bases from J, the gap between germline ends came to 7 bases. The germline gives CDR1 SNHLY, CDR2 FYNNEI. The CDR3 DNA reads as TGTGCCAGCTCCATCGACACTGAAGCTTTCTTT. It codes for CASSIDTEAFF.

The chain uses TRBV28 and TRBJ1-1, with 7 bases fitting TRBD1. Germline trimming cut 2 bases from V and 1 base from J; bases unmatched to any gene: 4. Germline CDR1 and CDR2: MDHEN and SYDVKM. This CDR3 comprises 15 residues. The CDR3 DNA reads as TGTGCCAGCAGTTTAATGGACAGGACGAACACTGAAGCTTTCTTT. It specifies CASSLMDRTNTEAFF.

This clone has only one observation. The CDR3, as DNA: TGTGCCAGCAGCACTGGGACAGGGGTCTTCTACGAGCAGTACTTC. This sequence encodes CASSTGTGVFYEQYF. The genes are TRBV11-2 and TRBJ2-7, with 10 bases lining up with TRBD1. Germline V lookup: CDR1 SGHAT, CDR2 FQNNGV. This CDR3 is 15 amino acids long. V lost 5 bases and J lost 3; bases outside the gene matches: 7.

V is TRBV9 and J is TRBJ2-1, with TRBD2 matching 7 bases. Per the germline V gene, CDR1 is SGDLS and CDR2 is YYNGEE. V lost 7 bases, J lost 6 bases, and 7 bases stayed unmatched. The CDR3 is 13 amino acids. The CDR3, as DNA: TGTGCCAGCTCCCGCGGGAGCGGCAATGAGCAGTTCTTC. This translates into CASSRGSGNEQFF.

V usage is TRBV19 and J usage is TRBJ2-1, with D tentatively TRBD1 or TRBD2 (5 bases each). The V and J ends lost 4 bases and 3 bases respectively, with 13 bases between them. The CDR3 covers 15 residues. Germline-derived CDR1 and CDR2 are LNHDA and SQIVND (reference sequence). CDR3 bases: TGTGCCAGTAGTACACTAGGGACGATCTACAATGAGCAGTTCTTC. Translation gives CASSTLGTIYNEQFF.

J is TRBJ1-2 and V is TRBV27; 10 nucleotides match TRBD1. The CDR3 length is 19 residues. Germline CDR1 and CDR2: MNHEY and SMNVEV (reference sequence). The V and J ends lost 2 bases and 4 bases, in that order; junction bases with no gene match: 16. CDR3 sequence: CASSLRAAGTGVPVYGYTF. CDR3 DNA: TGTGCCAGCAGTTTACGGGCTGCGGGGACAGGGGTGCCAGTCTATGGCTACACCTTC.

The CDR3 bases are TGTGCCAGCAGCTTGGCCATTCTGCTAGGGACTAGCGTCCCCGGGGAGCTGTTTTTT. It specifies CASSLAILLGTSVPGELFF. The V and J genes are TRBV5-6 and TRBJ2-2, with TRBD2 matching over 10 bases. The CDR3 consists of 19 residues. Trimming cost V 0 bases and J 6 bases; bases outside gene matches: 14. Germline lookup yields CDR1 SGHDT and CDR2 YYEEEE. The full variable domain, with the rest looked up from reference TRBV5-6 and TRBJ2-2, is DAGVTQSPTHLIKTRGQQVTLRCSPKSGHDTVSWYQQALGQGPQFIFQYYEEEERQRGNFPDRFSGHQFPNYSSELNVNALLLGDSALYLCASSLAILLGTSVPGELFFGEGSRLTVL.

This chain links TRBV28 with TRBJ2-1; D remains unclear. Trimming left V 2 bases short and J 6 bases short, with 5 bases between. CDR3 length: 12 residues. CDR1 is MDHEN, CDR2 SYDVKM, per germline. CDR3 DNA: TGTGCCAGCAGTTTAGGGTCCAATGAGCAGTTCTTC. It specifies CASSLGSNEQFF.

V and J are TRBV21-1 and TRBJ2-1; the table assigns TRBD2, which was not confirmed against the DNA. TRBV21-1 is given as a pseudogene. This CDR3 has 16 amino acids. CDR3 sequence reads: CASSKGPKRETPEQFF. The CDR3, as DNA: TGTGCCAGCAGCAAAGGGCCCAAGCGGGAGACGCCTGAGCAGTTCTTC.

This rearrangement joins TRBV3-1 (or the pseudogene TRBV3-2) to TRBJ1-4; TRBD1 matches 9 bases. Germline loops: CDR1 LGHDT, CDR2 YNNKEL (reference sequence). The CDR3 totals 17 residues. V lost 1 base, J lost 8 bases, and 11 bases stayed unmatched. CDR3 sequence: CASSQARRDREGEKLFF. CDR3 sequence (DNA): TGTGCCAGCAGCCAAGCGCGGAGGGACAGGGAGGGAGAAAAACTGTTTTTT.

The J gene is TRBJ1-6, the V gene TRBV7-9; D not resolved. This CDR3 has 14 residues. The ends were cut back, 7 bases at V and 7 bases at J, with 14 bases in the middle. Germline-derived CDR1 and CDR2 are SEHNR and FQNEAQ (reference sequence). The CDR3 DNA follows: TGTGCCAGCACCTCCGGATTAGGGAATTCACCCCTCCACTTT. It codes for CASTSGLGNSPLHF.

The chain employs TRBV21-1 and TRBJ2-2; the D call in the table, TRBD1, was not verified against the DNA. TRBV21-1 is noted as a pseudogene. The CDR3 loop spans 15 amino acids. The CDR3 spells CASSKDRIAMGELFF. CDR3 DNA sequence: TGTGCCAGCAGCAAGGACAGGATTGCAATGGGGGAGCTGTTTTTT.

The chain links TRBV30 to TRBJ1-4; no clear D. The CDR3 covers 13 residues. Deletions cut 2 bases from V and 8 bases from J, with 12 bases between. Germline V gene data show CDR1 as GTSNPN and CDR2 as SVGIG (reference sequence). Here the CDR3 DNA reads TGTGCCTGGAGTAGGTCAGCCGAGGAAAAACTGTTTTTT. Encoded protein: CAWSRSAEEKLFF.

This chain connects TRBV19 to TRBJ2-1; TRBD2 agrees at 10 bases. The CDR3 is 15 residues long. From germline, CDR1 is LNHDA and CDR2 SQIVND (reference sequence). Germline trimming cut 3 bases from V and 7 bases from J; bases unmatched to any gene: 6. As DNA, the CDR3 is TGTGCCAGTAGTATCGGCTCTAGCGGGAGTAATGAGCAGTTCTTC. It is translated as CASSIGSSGSNEQFF.

The chain carries TRBV7-9 and TRBJ2-3; tentatively, D is TRBD2 (6 bases). The V gene lost 3 bases and the J gene lost 1 base, with 20 bases spanning the gap. This CDR3 is built from 18 residues. The germline V gene has CDR1 SEHNR and CDR2 FQNEAQ (reference sequence). CDR3 sequence (DNA): TGTGCCAGCAGCTTCGGACGCCGGACGGCTAGCGGCACAGATACGCAGTATTTT. This sequence encodes CASSFGRRTASGTDTQYF.

V gene TRBV12-3 or TRBV12-4 combines with J gene TRBJ2-7; 8 positions agree with TRBD1. There are 13 residues in the CDR3. V gave up 5 bases and J gave up 4 bases; unmatched junction bases: 4. CDR3 DNA sequence: TGTGCCAGCAGTCGGGGACAGGTGTACGAGCAGTACTTC. Translating it yields CASSRGQVYEQYF.

V gene TRBV19 combines with J gene TRBJ2-1; 12 bases fit TRBD1. CDR1 LNHDA and CDR2 SQIVND come from the germline V gene (reference sequence). The CDR3 extends over 14 amino acids. V gave up 3 bases and J gave up 10 bases; unmatched junction bases: 4. The CDR3 loop is CASSMGQGAWEQFF. In nucleotides, the CDR3 is TGTGCCAGTAGTATGGGACAGGGGGCTTGGGAGCAGTTCTTC.

The chain recombines TRBV11-2 with TRBJ1-2; D ambiguous. Germline V gene data show CDR1 as SGHAT and CDR2 as FQNNGV. The CDR3 runs 13 residues. Trimming removed 1 base from V and 2 bases from J, with 5 bases in between. CDR3 in DNA: TGTGCCAGCAGCTTAGCCAGCAACTATGGCTACACCTTC. It encodes CASSLASNYGYTF.